This T cell receptor beta chain was captured in a study of PD-1 blockade in classical Hodgkin lymphoma. Method: immunoSEQ multiplex PCR; TCRdb's copy keeps in-frame clones and lacks some. The data show 45,000 to 60,000 clones, under 95% seen once. Study-level results: The drivers behind the repertoire differences, possibly disease activity or prior therapy, remain undefined. Newly diagnosed patients were said to have less baseline TCR diversity than healthy donors did.

Per germline, CDR1 SEHNR and CDR2 FQNEAQ (reference sequence). This CDR3 comprises 15 residues. The J segment lost 5 bases and the V segment lost 2 bases, leaving 4 bases of the junction unmatched. Regarding this clone: Antigen: not known.

As for time point: newly diagnosed, previously untreated cHL patient sample. The comparison group had newly diagnosed, previously untreated classical Hodgkin lymphoma. Source material: peripheral blood mononuclear cells (PBMCs). The V call is TRBV7-9, the J call TRBJ2-3; TRBD2 matches 10 bases. The TCR comes from a human donor with classical Hodgkin lymphoma. The CDR3 spells CASSLTSGIGDTQYF. The CDR3 coding sequence is TGTGCCAGCAGCTTAACTAGCGGGATAGGAGATACGCAGTATTTT.